This TCR beta chain was recorded in a study of blood T cell repertoires in COVID-19. In this sample, this clone turned up a few times. Data came from immunoSEQ multiplex PCR; TCRdb stores just in-frame clones and leaves some out. The sample has 100,000 to 150,000 clones, over 75% seen once; the top ten hold over 1%. V lost 4 bases to trimming and J lost 2 bases; unmatched junction nucleotides: 8. Germline loops: CDR1 MNHNY, CDR2 SVGAGI (reference sequence). The CDR3 runs to 15 residues. The sequenced sample was peripheral blood. The chain carries TRBV6-6 and TRBJ2-7; 7 bases agree with TRBD1. This TCR came from a woman aged 80 or over with acute or convalescent COVID-19. The CDR3 nucleotides are TGTGCCAGCAGTTTGTCGACAGGGTATCCCTACGAGCAGTACTTC. Translating it yields CASSLSTGYPYEQYF.